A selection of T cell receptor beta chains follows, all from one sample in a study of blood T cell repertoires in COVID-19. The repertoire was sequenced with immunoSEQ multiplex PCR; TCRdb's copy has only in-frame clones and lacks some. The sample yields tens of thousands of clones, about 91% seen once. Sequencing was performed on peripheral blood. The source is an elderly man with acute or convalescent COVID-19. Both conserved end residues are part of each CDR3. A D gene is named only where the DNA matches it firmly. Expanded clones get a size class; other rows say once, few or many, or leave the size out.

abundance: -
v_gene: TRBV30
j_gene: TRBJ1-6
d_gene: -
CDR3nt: TGTGCCTGGACGGGGACACGCTATCGGAGCCCCCTCCACTTT
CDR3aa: CAWTGTRYRSPLHF

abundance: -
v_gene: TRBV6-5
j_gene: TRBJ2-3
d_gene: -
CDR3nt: TGTGCCAGCAGACTAGGAGGAACAGATACGCAGTATTTT
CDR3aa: CASRLGGTDTQYF

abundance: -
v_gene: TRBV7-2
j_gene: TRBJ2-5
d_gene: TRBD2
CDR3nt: TGTGCCAGCAGCTTAAGGCGTTGGGTAGCGGGGGAAACGAGGGAGACCCAGTACTTC
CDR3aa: CASSLRRWVAGETRETQYF

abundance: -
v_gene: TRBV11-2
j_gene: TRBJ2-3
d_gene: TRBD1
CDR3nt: TGTGCCAGCAGCTTTTCAGGGGGTGGCACAGATACGCAGTATTTT
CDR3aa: CASSFSGGGTDTQYF

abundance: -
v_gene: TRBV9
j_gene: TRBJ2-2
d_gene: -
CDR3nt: TGTGCCAGCAGCGTAGAACAGGGTAGCACCGGGGAGCTGTTTTTT
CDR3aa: CASSVEQGSTGELFF

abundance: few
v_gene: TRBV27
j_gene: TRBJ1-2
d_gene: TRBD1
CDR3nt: TGTGCCAGCAGCCGCCATACGACAGGGGACTATGGCTACACCTTC
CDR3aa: CASSRHTTGDYGYTF

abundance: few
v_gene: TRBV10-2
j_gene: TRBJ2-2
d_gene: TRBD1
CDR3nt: TGCGCCAGCAGAGGACAGGGAAGCACCGGGGAGCTGTTTTTT
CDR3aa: CASRGQGSTGELFF

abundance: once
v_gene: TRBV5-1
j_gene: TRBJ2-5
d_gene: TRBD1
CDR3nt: TGCGCCAGCAGCTTGGCCGGGACAGGGGGTGAGACCCAGTACTTC
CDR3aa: CASSLAGTGGETQYF

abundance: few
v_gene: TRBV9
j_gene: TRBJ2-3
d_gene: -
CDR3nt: TGTGCCAGCAGCACCGGACAGCTCTCTAGCACAGATACGCAGTATTTT
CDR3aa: CASSTGQLSSTDTQYF

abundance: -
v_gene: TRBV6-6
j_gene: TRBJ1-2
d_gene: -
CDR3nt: TGTGCCAGCAGAGAGAACTATGGCTACACCTTC
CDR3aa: CASRENYGYTF

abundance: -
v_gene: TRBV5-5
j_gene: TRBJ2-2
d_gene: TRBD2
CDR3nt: TGTGCCAGCAGCTTGGGGTCCACTAGCGGCACCGGGGAGCTGTTTTTT
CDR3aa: CASSLGSTSGTGELFF

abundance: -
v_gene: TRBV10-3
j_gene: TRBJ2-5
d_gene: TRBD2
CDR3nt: TGTGCCATCAGTGGGAGGACTAGCGGGAGCCGCCAAGAGACCCAGTACTTC
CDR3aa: CAISGRTSGSRQETQYF

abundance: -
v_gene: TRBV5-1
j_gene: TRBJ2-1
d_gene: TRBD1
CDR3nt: TGCGCCAGCAGCTTAGGACAGGGACACAATGAGCAGTTCTTC
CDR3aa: CASSLGQGHNEQFF

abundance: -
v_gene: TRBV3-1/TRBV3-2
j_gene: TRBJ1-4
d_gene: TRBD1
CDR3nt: TGTGCCAGCAGCCAAGGACAGGGCAAAACTAATGAAAAACTGTTTTTT
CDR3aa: CASSQGQGKTNEKLFF

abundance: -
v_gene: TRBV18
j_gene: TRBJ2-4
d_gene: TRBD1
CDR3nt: TGTGCCAGCTCACCCCCCCCGACAGGGACCACAGCCAAAAACATTCAGTACTTC
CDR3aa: CASSPPPTGTTAKNIQYF

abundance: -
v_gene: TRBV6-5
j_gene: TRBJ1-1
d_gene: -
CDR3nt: TGTGCCAGCAGCATAGCTGGGAACACTGAAGCTTTCTTT
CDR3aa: CASSIAGNTEAFF

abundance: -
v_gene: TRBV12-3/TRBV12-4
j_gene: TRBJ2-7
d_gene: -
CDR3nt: TGTGCCAGCAGTTTTTACTACGAGCAGTACTTC
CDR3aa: CASSFYYEQYF

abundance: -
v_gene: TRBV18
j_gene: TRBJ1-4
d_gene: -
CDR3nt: TGTGCCAGCTCAGTCACCGGGAAAAATGAAAAACTGTTTTTT
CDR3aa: CASSVTGKNEKLFF

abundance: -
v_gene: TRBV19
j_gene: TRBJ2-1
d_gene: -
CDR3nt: TGTGCCAGTAGTTCGCAGGGAAATGAGCAGTTCTTC
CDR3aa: CASSSQGNEQFF

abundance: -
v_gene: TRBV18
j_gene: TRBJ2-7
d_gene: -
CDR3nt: TGTGCCAGCTCATCAAGACAGGACTCCTACGAGCAGTACTTC
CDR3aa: CASSSRQDSYEQYF

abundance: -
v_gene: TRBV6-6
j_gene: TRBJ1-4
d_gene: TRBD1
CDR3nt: TGTGCCAGCAGTTACTCCGCCAGGGGGCGCGGGTTTTTT
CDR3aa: CASSYSARGRGFF

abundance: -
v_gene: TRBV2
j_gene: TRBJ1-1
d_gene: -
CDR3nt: TGTGCCAGCAGTGACGGTAACAGGGTTGCAGGGACTGAAGCTTTCTTT
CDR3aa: CASSDGNRVAGTEAFF

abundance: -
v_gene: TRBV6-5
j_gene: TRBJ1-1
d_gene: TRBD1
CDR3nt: TGTGCCAGCAGCTGGACAGGGGACACTGAAGCTTTCTTT
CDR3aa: CASSWTGDTEAFF

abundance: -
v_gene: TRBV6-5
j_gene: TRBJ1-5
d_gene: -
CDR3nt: TGTGCCACCTCGACAGTTCCTAATCAGCCCCAGCATTTT
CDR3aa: CATSTVPNQPQHF

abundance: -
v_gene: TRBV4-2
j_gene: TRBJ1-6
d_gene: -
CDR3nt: TGTGCCAGCAGCCAAGACAGAAATAATTCACCCCTCCACTTT
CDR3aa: CASSQDRNNSPLHF

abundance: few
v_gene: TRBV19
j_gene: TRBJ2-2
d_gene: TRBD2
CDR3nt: TGTGCCAGTAGTATAGGGGGACTAGCGGCGAACACCGGGGAGCTGTTTTTT
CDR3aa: CASSIGGLAANTGELFF

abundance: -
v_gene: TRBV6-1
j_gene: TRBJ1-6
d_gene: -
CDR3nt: TGTGCCAGCAACTCCTTAGTTGGTCCCAATTCACCCCTCCACTTT
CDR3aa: CASNSLVGPNSPLHF

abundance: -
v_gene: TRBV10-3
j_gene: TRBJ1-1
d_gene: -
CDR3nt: TGTGCCATCAGTGACCCGTCAGGGCCCACTGAAGCTTTCTTT
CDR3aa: CAISDPSGPTEAFF

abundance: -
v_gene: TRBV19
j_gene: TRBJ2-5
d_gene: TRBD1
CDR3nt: TGTGCCAGTAGTGTTCAGGGGGCGGAGACCCAGTACTTC
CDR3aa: CASSVQGAETQYF

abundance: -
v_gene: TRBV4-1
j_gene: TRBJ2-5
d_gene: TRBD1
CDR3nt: TGCGCCAGCAGCCCGGCTAGGGGGCGCGAGACCCAGTACTTC
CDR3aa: CASSPARGRETQYF

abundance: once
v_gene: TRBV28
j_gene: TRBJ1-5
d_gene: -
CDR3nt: TGTGCCGGCGGGTACCTCCTGGGGGCCGGTGTACTGCCCCAGCATTTT
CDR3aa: CAGGYLLGAGVLPQHF

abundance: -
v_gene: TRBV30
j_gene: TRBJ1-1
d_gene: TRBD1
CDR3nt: TGTGCTCTTGACAGGGGTAGAACTGAAGCTTTCTTT
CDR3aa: CALDRGRTEAFF

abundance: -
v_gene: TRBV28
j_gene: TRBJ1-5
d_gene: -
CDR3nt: TGTGCCAGCAGCCCGGGGAAACAGCCCCAGCATTTT
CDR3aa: CASSPGKQPQHF

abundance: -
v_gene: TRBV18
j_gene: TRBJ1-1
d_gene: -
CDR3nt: TGTGCCAGCTCACCACTCTCGGGGACTGAAGCTTTCTTT
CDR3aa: CASSPLSGTEAFF

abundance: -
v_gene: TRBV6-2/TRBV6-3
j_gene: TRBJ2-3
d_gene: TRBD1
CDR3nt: TGTGCCAGCAGTTACCCGATCTCCGGGGACAGGCTTCCTTCTAGCACAGATACGCAGTATTTT
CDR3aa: CASSYPISGDRLPSSTDTQYF

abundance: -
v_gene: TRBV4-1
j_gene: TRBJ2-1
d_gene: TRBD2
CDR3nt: TGCGCCAGCAGCCAAGATAGAAGTAGGACTAGCGGGAGGAATGAGCAGTTCTTC
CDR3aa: CASSQDRSRTSGRNEQFF

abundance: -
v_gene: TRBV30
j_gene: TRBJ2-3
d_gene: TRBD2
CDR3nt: TGTGCCTGGAGTGTGCGGGGGGGAGCAGATACGCAGTATTTT
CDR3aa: CAWSVRGGADTQYF

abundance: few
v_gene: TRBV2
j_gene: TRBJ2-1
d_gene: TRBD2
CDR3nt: TGTGCCAGCAGTGAAATTATAGGACTAGCTGGGCGGGGAGAGCAGTTCTTC
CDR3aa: CASSEIIGLAGRGEQFF

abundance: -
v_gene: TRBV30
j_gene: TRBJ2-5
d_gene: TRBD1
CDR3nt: TGTGCCTGGAGTCCAGGGGGCATCAGAGAGACCCAGTACTTC
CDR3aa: CAWSPGGIRETQYF

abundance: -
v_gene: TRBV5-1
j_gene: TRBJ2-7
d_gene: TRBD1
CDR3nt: TGCGCCAGCAGCCTAAAGTGGGACAGGGGCTACGAGCAGTACTTC
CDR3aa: CASSLKWDRGYEQYF

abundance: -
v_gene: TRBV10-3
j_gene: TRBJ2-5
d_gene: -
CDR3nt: TGTGCCATCACCGGGACACCTGGAGAGACCCAGTACTTC
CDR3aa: CAITGTPGETQYF